This passage covers 2 T cell receptor beta chains from one sample sequenced in a study of tumor-infiltrating lymphocytes in primary liver carcinoma. Blood RNA was derived from unsorted whole blood, and germline DNA was extracted too. TCR beta cDNA was prepared out of around 460 ng total RNA by means of a constant-region primer. For TCR beta, libraries were produced by three nested multiplex PCR rounds using slightly modified ARM-PCR. The two initial PCR rounds, about 9 cycles each, used TRBV1-TRBV30 forward and C-beta reverse primers. Each CDR3 protein is one row after TCRdb ran MiXCR on the multiplex PCR reads. The sample comprises more than 150,000 distinct CDR3 sequences, roughly 60% of which are singletons, and around 74% rests with the top ten. Material: peripheral blood. Source of these receptors: a man aged 35-49 years with primary liver carcinoma and hepatitis B virus infection.

This sequence joins TRBV6-5 and TRBJ2-1; D unclear. V was trimmed by 6 bases and J by 0 bases, leaving 18 bases between them. CDR1 is MNHEY, CDR2 SVGAGI, per germline. The CDR3 covers 17 residues. CDR3 nucleotides: TGTGCCAGCAGCCAACGAACATGGGCCTTCTCCTACAATGAGCAGTTCTTC. It yields the protein CASSQRTWAFSYNEQFF.

The CDR3 sequence is CASCPGTEETQYF. In DNA, the CDR3 is TGTGCCAGCTGTCCTGGGACAGAAGAGACCCAGTACTTC. The gene calls are TRBV7-9 and TRBJ2-5, with TRBD1 matching 7 bases. V lost 8 bases, J lost 3 bases, and 6 bases stayed unmatched. Per the germline V gene, CDR1 is SEHNR and CDR2 is FQNEAQ (reference sequence). CDR3 length equals 13 residues.